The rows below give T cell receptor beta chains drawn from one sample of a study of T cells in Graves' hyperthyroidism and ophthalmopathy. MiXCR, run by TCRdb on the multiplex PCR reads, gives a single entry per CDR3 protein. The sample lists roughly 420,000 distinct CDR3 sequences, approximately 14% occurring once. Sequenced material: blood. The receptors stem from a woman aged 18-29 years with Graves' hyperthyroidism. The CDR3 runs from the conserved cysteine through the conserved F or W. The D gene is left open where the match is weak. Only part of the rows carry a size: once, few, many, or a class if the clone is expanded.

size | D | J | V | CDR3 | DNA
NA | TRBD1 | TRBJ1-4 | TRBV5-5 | CASSLTGGDEKLFF | TGTGCCAGCAGCTTGACAGGGGGGGATGAAAAACTGTTTTTT
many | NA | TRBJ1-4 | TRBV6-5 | CASSYSAGGHEKLFF | TGTGCCAGCAGTTACTCGGCGGGGGGTCATGAAAAACTGTTTTTT
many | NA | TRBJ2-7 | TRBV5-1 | CASSLRSSSSGTPSSYEQYF | TGCGCCAGCAGCTTGCGATCCTCCAGCTCCGGGACGCCAAGCTCCTACGAGCAGTACTTC
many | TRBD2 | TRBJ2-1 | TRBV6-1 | CASSPSGNYNEQFF | TGTGCCAGCAGTCCTAGCGGGAATTACAATGAGCAGTTCTTC
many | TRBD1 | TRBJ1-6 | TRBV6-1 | CASSEFEGANSPLHF | TGTGCCAGCAGTGAATTCGAGGGGGCTAATTCACCCCTCCACTTT
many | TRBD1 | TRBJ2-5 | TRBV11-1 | CASTPAGTGGRRTQYF | TGTGCCAGCACCCCCGCGGGGACAGGGGGCCGCCGGACCCAGTACTTC
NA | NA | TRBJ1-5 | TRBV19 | CASSIVGGSNQPQHF | TGTGCCAGTAGTATAGTGGGCGGCAGCAATCAGCCCCAGCATTTT
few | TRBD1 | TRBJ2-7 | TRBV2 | CASTGTGGFEQYF | TGTGCCAGCACCGGGACAGGGGGCTTCGAGCAGTACTTC
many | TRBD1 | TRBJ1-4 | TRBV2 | CASEETGSEKLFF | TGTGCCAGCGAGGAGACAGGGAGTGAAAAACTGTTTTTT
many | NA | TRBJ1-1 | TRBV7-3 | CASSPQGDTEAFF | TGTGCCAGCAGTCCCCAGGGAGACACTGAAGCTTTCTTT
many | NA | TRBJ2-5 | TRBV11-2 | CASSLRGWETQYF | TGTGCCAGCAGCTTGCGGGGTTGGGAGACCCAGTACTTC
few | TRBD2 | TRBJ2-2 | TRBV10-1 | CASSGYSGSNDAGELFF | TGCGCCAGCAGCGGTTATAGCGGGAGTAATGACGCCGGGGAGCTGTTTTTT
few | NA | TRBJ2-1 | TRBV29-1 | CSVVGARGEQFF | TGCAGCGTTGTGGGGGCGCGAGGTGAGCAGTTCTTC
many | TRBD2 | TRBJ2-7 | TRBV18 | CASSRTSASYEQYF | TGTGCCAGCTCACGGACTAGCGCCTCCTACGAGCAGTACTTC
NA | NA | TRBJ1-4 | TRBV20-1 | CSASVREGEKLFF | TGCAGTGCTAGTGTAAGGGAGGGGGAAAAACTGTTTTTT
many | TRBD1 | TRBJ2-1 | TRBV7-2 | CASSFGQVNNEQFF | TGTGCCAGCAGCTTCGGACAGGTGAACAATGAGCAGTTCTTC
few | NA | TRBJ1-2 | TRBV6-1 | CASSEDWRRTLAYGYTF | TGTGCCAGCAGTGAAGACTGGCGACGGACGCTGGCCTATGGCTACACCTTC
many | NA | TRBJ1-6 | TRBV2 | CASSRQMRSPLHF | TGTGCCAGCAGTCGGCAGATGAGGTCACCCCTCCACTTT
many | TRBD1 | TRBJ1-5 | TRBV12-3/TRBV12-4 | CASSISDREYQPQHF | TGTGCCAGCAGCATCTCCGACAGGGAATATCAGCCCCAGCATTTT
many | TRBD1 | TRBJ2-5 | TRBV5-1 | CASSAWTGMETQYF | TGCGCCAGCAGCGCCTGGACAGGGATGGAGACCCAGTACTTC
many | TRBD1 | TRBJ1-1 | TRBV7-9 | CASTRNRDRGRTEAFF | TGTGCCAGCACTCGAAACCGGGACAGGGGGCGGACTGAAGCTTTCTTT
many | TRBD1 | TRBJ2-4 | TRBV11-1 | CASSRTGAKNIQYF | TGTGCCAGCAGCCGGACAGGGGCCAAAAACATTCAGTACTTC
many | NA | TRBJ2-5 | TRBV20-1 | CSARVGFRGKETQYF | TGCAGTGCTAGAGTAGGCTTTCGGGGTAAAGAGACCCAGTACTTC
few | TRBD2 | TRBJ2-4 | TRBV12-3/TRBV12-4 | CASSTMPLSGDRKNIQYF | TGTGCCAGCAGTACTATGCCCCTCAGCGGGGACCGGAAAAACATTCAGTACTTC
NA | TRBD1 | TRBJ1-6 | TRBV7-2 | CASGQTTGGGSPLHF | TGTGCCAGCGGCCAAACGACAGGGGGAGGTTCACCCCTCCACTTT
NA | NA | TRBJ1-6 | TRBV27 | CASSLGAGANSPLHF | TGTGCCAGCAGTTTAGGGGCAGGGGCCAATTCACCCCTCCACTTT
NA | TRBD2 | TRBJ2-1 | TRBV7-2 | CASSHGLAESSYNEQFF | TGTGCCAGCAGCCATGGACTAGCGGAAAGCTCCTACAATGAGCAGTTCTTC
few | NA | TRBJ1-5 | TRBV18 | CASSPSVGGPSGNQPQHF | TGTGCCAGCTCACCGTCTGTCGGGGGGCCAAGTGGCAATCAGCCCCAGCATTTT
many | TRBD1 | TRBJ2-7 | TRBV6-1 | CASSPRGQGGHEQYF | TGTGCCAGCAGCCCTCGGGGACAGGGAGGTCACGAGCAGTACTTC
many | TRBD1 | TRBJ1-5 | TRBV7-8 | CASSSTGHNQPQHF | TGTGCCAGCAGCTCGACAGGGCACAATCAGCCCCAGCATTTT
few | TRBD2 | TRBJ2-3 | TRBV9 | CASSQGLAGGIGDTQYF | TGTGCCAGCAGCCAGGGACTAGCGGGGGGGATAGGGGATACGCAGTATTTT
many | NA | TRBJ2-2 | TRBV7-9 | CASSPGEYTGELFF | TGTGCCAGCAGCCCAGGGGAGTACACCGGGGAGCTGTTTTTT
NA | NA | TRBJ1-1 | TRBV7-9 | CASSLGSGHTEAFF | TGTGCCAGCAGCTTGGGCTCAGGGCATACTGAAGCTTTCTTT
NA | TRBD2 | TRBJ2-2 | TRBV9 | CASSHIRSGRGGELFF | TGTGCCAGCAGCCATATAAGAAGCGGGAGAGGAGGGGAGCTGTTTTTT
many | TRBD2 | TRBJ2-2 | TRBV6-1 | CATGGQTNTGELFF | TGTGCCACGGGGGGGCAGACGAACACCGGGGAGCTGTTTTTT
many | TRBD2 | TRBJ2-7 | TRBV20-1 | CSAERGGLDHGEQYF | TGCAGTGCAGAGAGGGGGGGACTAGACCACGGCGAGCAGTACTTC
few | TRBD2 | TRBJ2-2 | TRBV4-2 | CASSQARGDTGELFF | TGTGCCAGCAGCCAAGCGCGGGGGGACACCGGGGAGCTGTTTTTT
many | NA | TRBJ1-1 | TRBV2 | CASSDLEGVDTEAFF | TGTGCCAGCAGTGATTTGGAGGGAGTGGACACTGAAGCTTTCTTT
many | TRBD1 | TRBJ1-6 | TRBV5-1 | CASSLAGGQGANSPLHF | TGCGCCAGCAGCTTGGCCGGAGGACAGGGGGCAAATTCACCCCTCCACTTT
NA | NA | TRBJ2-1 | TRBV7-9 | CASSLVAYNEQFF | TGTGCCAGCAGCTTAGTAGCCTACAATGAGCAGTTCTTC
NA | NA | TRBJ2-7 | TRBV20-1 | CSAREGAGDEQYF | TGCAGTGCTAGAGAGGGGGCTGGAGACGAGCAGTACTTC
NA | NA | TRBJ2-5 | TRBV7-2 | CASSLVQRLGSLQETQYF | TGTGCCAGCAGCTTAGTCCAAAGACTGGGCTCCCTTCAAGAGACCCAGTACTTC
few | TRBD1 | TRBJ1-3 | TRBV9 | CASSVDGELTGGSGNTIYF | TGTGCCAGCAGCGTAGACGGAGAATTGACAGGGGGCAGTGGAAACACCATATATTTT
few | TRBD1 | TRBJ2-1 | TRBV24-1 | CATSVGQGNEQFF | TGTGCCACCTCAGTAGGACAGGGGAATGAGCAGTTCTTC
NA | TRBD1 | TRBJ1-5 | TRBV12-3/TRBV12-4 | CASRKKRTGLIQPQHF | TGTGCCAGCAGGAAGAAACGGACAGGGTTGATTCAGCCCCAGCATTTT
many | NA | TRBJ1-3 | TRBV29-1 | CSVDDLSLHSGNTIYF | TGCAGCGTGGACGATCTTTCGCTCCACTCTGGAAACACCATATATTTT
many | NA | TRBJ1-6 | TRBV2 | CASRSGASPLHF | TGTGCCAGCAGGTCGGGTGCTTCACCCCTCCACTTT
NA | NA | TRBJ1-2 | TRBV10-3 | CAIRPLEGTGYTF | TGTGCCATCAGGCCATTGGAGGGTACTGGCTACACCTTC
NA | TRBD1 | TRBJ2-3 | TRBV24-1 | CATSDWGTGSTDTQYF | TGTGCCACCAGTGATTGGGGGACAGGGAGCACAGATACGCAGTATTTT
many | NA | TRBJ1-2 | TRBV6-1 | CASSPPRGSGYGYTF | TGTGCCAGCAGTCCCCCTAGGGGGTCGGGCTATGGCTACACCTTC